Listed below are T cell receptor beta chains from one sample, sequenced in a study of shared clonotypes between healthy human individuals. TCRdb's copy holds only in-frame clones and misses some; the assay was immunoSEQ multiplex PCR. The sample contains approximately 180,000 clones, over 85% of which appear only once. Material for sequencing was naive CD4+ T cells sorted from blood. These receptor sequences come from a woman in her twenties or thirties in good health. Each CDR3 is given with its conserved first and last residue. Each record gives: V gene, D gene, clone size, J gene, CDR3 DNA, CDR3 protein. The D gene is left open where the match is weak. Expanded clones are given a class, and other clones once, few, many or no size at all.

V gene: TRBV28; D gene: -; clone size: -; J gene: TRBJ2-5; CDR3 DNA: TGTGCCAGCAGTTTGAGGCAGAGCAGGGAGACCCAGTACTTC; CDR3 protein: CASSLRQSRETQYF
V gene: TRBV5-1; D gene: -; clone size: -; J gene: TRBJ2-5; CDR3 DNA: TGCGCCAGCAGCTCCGGCTTGGGGGAGACCCAGTACTTC; CDR3 protein: CASSSGLGETQYF
V gene: TRBV2; D gene: -; clone size: -; J gene: TRBJ2-2; CDR3 DNA: TGTGCCAGCAGGTACAGGACCGGGGAGCTGTTTTTT; CDR3 protein: CASRYRTGELFF
V gene: TRBV30; D gene: -; clone size: -; J gene: TRBJ2-2; CDR3 DNA: TGTGCCTGGAAGACAGCGCCCCTCACTAACGCCGGGGAGCTGTTTTTT; CDR3 protein: CAWKTAPLTNAGELFF
V gene: TRBV28; D gene: -; clone size: -; J gene: TRBJ1-4; CDR3 DNA: TGTGCCAGCAGGAGAATGGGACAACCGATACCCCTTAATGAAAAACTGTTTTTT; CDR3 protein: CASRRMGQPIPLNEKLFF
V gene: TRBV6-5; D gene: -; clone size: -; J gene: TRBJ1-5; CDR3 DNA: TGTGCCAGCGGGGGCGAGAGCAATCAGCCCCAGCATTTT; CDR3 protein: CASGGESNQPQHF
V gene: TRBV28; D gene: TRBD1; clone size: once; J gene: TRBJ2-3; CDR3 DNA: TGTGCCAGCAGGGAAGGGACAGCTTCTAGCACAGATACGCAGTATTTT; CDR3 protein: CASREGTASSTDTQYF
V gene: TRBV11-2; D gene: -; clone size: -; J gene: TRBJ2-7; CDR3 DNA: TGTGCCAGCAGCTTAGGAGACGAGCAGTACTTC; CDR3 protein: CASSLGDEQYF
V gene: TRBV5-1; D gene: TRBD1; clone size: -; J gene: TRBJ2-7; CDR3 DNA: TGCGCCAGCAGATCCAGTACCGGGACAGGGGCCTACGAGCAGTACTTC; CDR3 protein: CASRSSTGTGAYEQYF
V gene: TRBV7-2; D gene: -; clone size: -; J gene: TRBJ2-7; CDR3 DNA: TGTGCCAGCAGCTTAGGGGGAGTTGTCCACGAGCAGTACTTC; CDR3 protein: CASSLGGVVHEQYF
V gene: TRBV7-8; D gene: -; clone size: -; J gene: TRBJ2-7; CDR3 DNA: TGTGCCAGCAGCTTATTCGGTCTGGGGGACTACGAGCAGTACTTC; CDR3 protein: CASSLFGLGDYEQYF
V gene: TRBV28; D gene: -; clone size: -; J gene: TRBJ2-7; CDR3 DNA: TGTGCCAGCAGTGAGGGACCGGCCTACGAGCAGTACTTC; CDR3 protein: CASSEGPAYEQYF
V gene: TRBV5-6; D gene: TRBD1; clone size: -; J gene: TRBJ2-3; CDR3 DNA: TGTGCCAGCAGCATAGGGACAGGGGGTTTCACAGATACGCAGTATTTT; CDR3 protein: CASSIGTGGFTDTQYF
V gene: TRBV11-2; D gene: -; clone size: -; J gene: TRBJ1-1; CDR3 DNA: TGTGCCAGCAGCCAGGAATACACTGAAGCTTTCTTT; CDR3 protein: CASSQEYTEAFF
V gene: TRBV28; D gene: TRBD1; clone size: -; J gene: TRBJ1-2; CDR3 DNA: TGTGCCAGCGCACAGACAGGGAACTATGGCTACACCTTC; CDR3 protein: CASAQTGNYGYTF
V gene: TRBV11-2; D gene: -; clone size: -; J gene: TRBJ1-6; CDR3 DNA: TGTGCCAGCAGCTTTTCGGCCTCACCCCTCCACTTT; CDR3 protein: CASSFSASPLHF
V gene: TRBV28; D gene: -; clone size: -; J gene: TRBJ2-7; CDR3 DNA: TGTGCCAGCAGTTTGGAGGGAGTCGTCTACGAGCAGTACTTC; CDR3 protein: CASSLEGVVYEQYF
V gene: TRBV28; D gene: TRBD2; clone size: -; J gene: TRBJ2-3; CDR3 DNA: TGTGCCAGCAGTTTACCGGGGACTACAACAGATACGCAGTATTTT; CDR3 protein: CASSLPGTTTDTQYF
V gene: TRBV2; D gene: -; clone size: -; J gene: TRBJ1-1; CDR3 DNA: TGTGCCAGCAGCGGGAGATCCACTGAAGCTTTCTTT; CDR3 protein: CASSGRSTEAFF
V gene: TRBV2; D gene: TRBD2; clone size: -; J gene: TRBJ2-5; CDR3 DNA: TGTGCCAGCAGTGAATTAGCGGGAGGGCCTTCTGGAGAGACCCAGTACTTC; CDR3 protein: CASSELAGGPSGETQYF
V gene: TRBV10-3; D gene: TRBD2; clone size: once; J gene: TRBJ2-1; CDR3 DNA: TGTGCCATCAGTGGCCTGACTAGCGGCCTGCTAAATGAGCAGTTCTTC; CDR3 protein: CAISGLTSGLLNEQFF
V gene: TRBV4-2; D gene: TRBD2; clone size: -; J gene: TRBJ2-7; CDR3 DNA: TGTGCCAGCAGCAAAGAACCGGGGACTAACTACGAGCAGTACTTC; CDR3 protein: CASSKEPGTNYEQYF